The 26 T cell receptor beta chains reported below all come from one sample, sequenced in a study of blood T cell repertoires in COVID-19. The repertoire was sequenced with immunoSEQ multiplex PCR; TCRdb's copy has only in-frame clones and lacks some. The sample lists about 220,000 clones; 65% to 85% were seen once. The specimen sequenced was PBMCs or T cells enriched from blood (not recorded which). These receptors came from a woman aged 60-75 years who had recovered from COVID-19.

The chain carries TRBV11-3 and TRBJ2-1; D not certain. Looked up from germline, CDR1 is SGHNT and CDR2 is YENEEA. This CDR3 has 15 amino acids. The V end lost 5 bases, the J end lost 4 bases, and 15 bases lay between the germline ends. CDR3 region: CASSLDMGTYNEQFF. As DNA, the CDR3 is TGTGCCAGCAGCCTCGATATGGGCACATACAATGAGCAGTTCTTC.

This chain connects TRBV6-2 or TRBV6-3 to TRBJ2-1, with 9 bases lining up with TRBD1. V was pared by 5 bases and J by 7 bases, with 6 bases of the junction left unmatched. This CDR3 spans 14 amino acids. Germline V gene sequence: CDR1 MNHEY, CDR2 SVGEGT. The CDR3 DNA reads TGTGCCAGCAGTATGATCGGACAGGGGAATGAGCAGTTCTTC. Translating it yields CASSMIGQGNEQFF.

This clone has more than one count but fewer than ten. In DNA form, the CDR3 reads TGTGCCAGCAGCATAGACGGGGAGACCCAGTACTTC. Translation: CASSIDGETQYF. This chain links TRBV7-3 with TRBJ2-5; unclear D gene. V lost 5 bases and J lost 5, with 9 bases in between. This CDR3 region has 12 residues. CDR1 is SGHTA, CDR2 FQGTGA, per germline.

The J gene is TRBJ1-2, the V gene TRBV3-1 (or the pseudogene TRBV3-2), with D tentatively TRBD1 (5 bases). CDR1 and CDR2 from the germline V gene are LGHDT and YNNKEL (reference sequence). V was clipped by 6 bases and J by 1 base, with 6 bases between them. This CDR3 is built from 12 residues. The CDR3 DNA follows: TGTGCCAGCAGGGGGGGTAACTATGGCTACACCTTC. Protein: CASRGGNYGYTF.

The chain couples TRBV3-1 (or the pseudogene TRBV3-2) to TRBJ2-7; TRBD2 agrees at 7 bases. CDR3 length: 15 residues. Trimming at V came to 4 bases and at J to 3 bases, leaving 9 bases not matched to a gene. Germline assignment: CDR1 LGHDT and CDR2 YNNKEL (reference sequence). As DNA, the CDR3 is TGTGCCAGCAGCCCCGCAGCGGGGTCGAGCTACGAGCAGTACTTC. Encoded protein: CASSPAAGSSYEQYF.

V usage is TRBV3-1 (or the pseudogene TRBV3-2) and J usage is TRBJ2-5; 9 positions agree with TRBD2. The trim removed 0 bases at V and 2 bases at J, leaving 7 bases unmatched. This CDR3 is built from 17 residues. Germline values: CDR1 LGHDT, CDR2 YNNKEL (reference sequence). CDR3 residues: CASSQDRAGGQQETQYF. The CDR3 bases are TGTGCCAGCAGCCAAGATAGGGCGGGGGGGCAACAAGAGACCCAGTACTTC.

The V and J genes are TRBV4-3 and TRBJ2-5; TRBD2 aligns across 10 bases. The V segment lost 5 bases and the J segment 1 base; nucleotides outside the gene matches: 7. The V gene's germline CDR1 is LGHNA and CDR2 YSLEER. This CDR3 has 16 residues. CDR3 loop: CASSSKLAGLQETQYF. CDR3 in DNA: TGCGCCAGCAGCTCTAAACTAGCGGGGCTCCAAGAGACCCAGTACTTC.

CDR3 bases: TGTGCCAGCAGCTTAGGTCCTAAAGAGACCCAGTACTTC. Its translation is CASSLGPKETQYF. The chain recombines TRBV11-2 with TRBJ2-5; D is unresolved. From germline, CDR1 is SGHAT and CDR2 FQNNGV. The V gene lost 1 base and the J gene lost 3 bases, with 6 bases spanning the gap. This CDR3 spans 13 amino acids.

This clone showed up just once. This chain connects TRBV7-2 to TRBJ1-1; D ambiguous. Trimming shortened V by 4 bases and J by 0 bases, and 6 bases separated the two germline ends. Germline lookup yields CDR1 SGHTA and CDR2 FQGNSA. The CDR3 is made up of 13 amino acids. The CDR3 protein is CASSSTLNTEAFF. The CDR3 region has the DNA TGTGCCAGCAGCTCAACTTTGAACACTGAAGCTTTCTTT.

This clone was detected a few times. This chain joins TRBV9 and TRBJ1-4, with 9 bases fitting TRBD1. V lost 0 bases to trimming and J lost 8 bases; unmatched junction nucleotides: 8. Germline V lookup: CDR1 SGDLS, CDR2 YYNGEE. CDR3 length: 16 residues. The CDR3 loop reads CASSVGGTGSGEKLFF. CDR3 nucleotides: TGTGCCAGCAGCGTAGGGGGGACAGGGAGTGGAGAAAAACTGTTTTTT.

The chain combines TRBV3-1 (or the pseudogene TRBV3-2) with TRBJ2-7, with TRBD2 as a possible D gene (5 bases). This CDR3 is 16 amino acids long. V gave up 4 bases and J gave up 0 bases, with 16 bases separating them. Per germline, CDR1 LGHDT and CDR2 YNNKEL (reference sequence). The CDR3 nucleotides read TGTGCCAGCAGCCGCGAGGGTGGCGGGTTCTCCTACGAGCAGTACTTC. Amino acids: CASSREGGGFSYEQYF.

On this clone: One end of the junction is discordant with germline, which a read error may explain. The chain carries TRBV10-3 and TRBJ2-3; perhaps TRBD2 as D (6 bases). The length of the CDR3 is 15 residues. Germline CDR1 is ENHRY and CDR2 is SYGVKD. The CDR3 region is CAIQPIEGLPETQYF. In DNA form, the CDR3 reads TGTGCCATCCAACCAATCGAGGGACTCCCAGAGACGCAGTATTTT.

The chain carries TRBV3-1 (or the pseudogene TRBV3-2) and TRBJ2-5, with a tentative D call TRBD1 (6 bases). The germline CDR1 and CDR2 sequences are LGHDT and YNNKEL (reference sequence). Trimming took 0 bases from V and 4 from J, leaving 12 bases between them. CDR3 length: 15 amino acids. The CDR3 reads CASSQEDRQTETQYF. CDR3 nucleotides: TGTGCCAGCAGCCAAGAGGACAGACAGACAGAGACCCAGTACTTC.

The rearrangement joins TRBV18 to TRBJ1-1; the match to TRBD1 covers 12 bases. Germline CDR1 is KGHSH and CDR2 is LQKENI. The CDR3 is 15 residues long. Unmatched junction bases numbered 4, after V lost 3 bases and J lost 5 bases. CDR3 residues: CASSPGQGASTEAFF. In DNA form, the CDR3 reads TGTGCCAGCTCACCGGGACAGGGGGCTAGTACTGAAGCTTTCTTT.

The rearrangement uses TRBV7-2 and TRBJ2-7, with 9 bases fitting TRBD1. The J segment lost 0 bases and the V segment lost 5 bases, leaving 8 bases of the junction unmatched. This CDR3 has 16 amino acids. Germline V gene lookup returns CDR1 SGHTA and CDR2 FQGNSA. Written as DNA, the CDR3 is TGTGCCAGCAGCCTCTCACAGGGGGCCTTCTCCTACGAGCAGTACTTC. This sequence encodes CASSLSQGAFSYEQYF.

The genes are TRBV7-2 and TRBJ2-1; possible D gene TRBD2, 5 bases. V lost 5 bases to trimming and J lost 0 bases, with 14 bases between them. There are 16 residues in the CDR3. In germline, CDR1 is SGHTA, CDR2 FQGNSA. The CDR3 bases are TGTGCCAGCAGCCGCACCACTAGGAGCTCCTACAATGAGCAGTTCTTC. This encodes CASSRTTRSSYNEQFF.

V gene TRBV6-1 combines with J gene TRBJ1-5, with D possibly TRBD1 on 5 matching bases. The germline V gene has CDR1 MNHNS and CDR2 SASEGT. V shed 0 bases and J shed 5 bases, with 11 bases lying between them. The CDR3 has 15 amino acids. The CDR3 nucleotides read TGTGCCAGCAGTGAAGCTGGGCAGGGCCATCAGCCCCAGCATTTT. Protein product: CASSEAGQGHQPQHF.

The chain recombines TRBV19 with TRBJ1-3; no clear D. V was shortened by 6 bases and J by 8 bases, with 26 bases between the two germline ends. This CDR3 has 17 residues. Per germline, CDR1 LNHDA and CDR2 SQIVND (reference sequence). CDR3 sequence reads: CASSKGLSLGFKDTIYF. Written as DNA, the CDR3 is TGTGCCAGTAGCAAAGGACTATCACTCGGATTTAAGGACACCATATATTTT.

V and J are TRBV4-2 and TRBJ2-3; 7 nucleotides align to TRBD2. The CDR3 has 17 amino acids. Trimming cost V 0 bases and J 0 bases; bases outside gene matches: 6. CDR1 and CDR2 (germline): LGHNA, YNFKEQ. The CDR3 DNA follows: TGTGCCAGCAGCCAAGAGCGAACGGGGGGTAGCACAGATACGCAGTATTTT. The encoded protein is CASSQERTGGSTDTQYF.

Note on this clone: Because the CDR3's place on the DNA is in doubt, the DNA is left out and the CDR3 is given as listed by TCRdb. The rearrangement links TRBV9 to TRBJ1-1. The CDR3 has 13 residues if both end residues are counted. Germline V gene sequence: CDR1 SGDLS, CDR2 YYNGEE. The CDR3 loop is CASSVGEGTSGFF.

This clone was counted between two and nine times. V and J are TRBV4-3 and TRBJ1-2; weak D call: TRBD1 (6 bases). The CDR3 length is 14 residues. Germline CDR1 reads LGHNA; CDR2 reads YSLEER. V lost 0 bases and J lost 9, with 14 bases in between. The CDR3 sequence is CASSQEGALGSYTF. CDR3 sequence (DNA): TGCGCCAGCAGCCAAGAGGGGGCTTTGGGCAGCTACACCTTC.

Regarding this clone: This sample also contains other DNA sequences that code for the same CDR3. The CDR3 nucleotides read TGTGCCAGCAGCCCGACTGGTAACTATGGCTACACCTTC. It translates to CASSPTGNYGYTF. V and J are TRBV5-6 and TRBJ1-2; D is uncertain. Trimming took 4 bases from V and 1 from J, leaving 8 bases between them. CDR3 length: 13 amino acids. From germline, CDR1 is SGHDT and CDR2 YYEEEE.

This chain connects TRBV27 to TRBJ1-2, with 10 bases aligning to TRBD1. The CDR3 has 15 residues. The germline V gene encodes CDR1 MNHEY and CDR2 SMNVEV (reference sequence). The V segment lost 4 bases and the J segment 4 bases; nucleotides outside the gene matches: 6. The CDR3 reads CASSSRDRGGYGYTF. CDR3 nucleotides: TGTGCCAGCAGTTCTCGGGACAGGGGAGGCTATGGCTACACCTTC.

This chain links TRBV9 with TRBJ1-2, with 8 positions matching TRBD1. The CDR3 runs 15 residues. From germline, CDR1 is SGDLS and CDR2 YYNGEE. The V gene end was trimmed by 0 bases and the J gene end by 1 base; junction bases not matched to a gene: 2. CDR3 nucleotides: TGTGCCAGCAGCGTAGCCGGGACAGGTAACTATGGCTACACCTTC. Translated: CASSVAGTGNYGYTF.

The chain couples TRBV10-3 to TRBJ1-5; TRBD1 matches at 9 bases. Germline CDR1 ENHRY, CDR2 SYGVKD. Trimming took 10 bases from V and 4 from J; bases not matched to a gene: 20. The length of the CDR3 is 18 residues. The CDR3 reads CAKPAAQLGQGWNQPQHF. CDR3 DNA sequence: TGTGCCAAACCTGCCGCCCAGCTGGGACAGGGATGGAATCAGCCCCAGCATTTT.

This chain joins TRBV6-5 and TRBJ1-1; D gene uncertain. With 2 bases removed from V and 1 base from J, the gap between germline ends came to 11 bases. Germline V gene lookup returns CDR1 MNHEY and CDR2 SVGAGI. The CDR3 has 15 residues. As DNA, the CDR3 is TGTGCCAGCAGTTACCCCGGGCGGGCGAACACTGAAGCTTTCTTT. This sequence encodes CASSYPGRANTEAFF.